This TCR beta chain is from a study of cytomegalovirus exposure and HLA in healthy donors. Overall study results and limits: Some 150 TCR beta chains were listed as cytomegalovirus-associated. Several V segments, TRBV6-2 and TRBV6-3 among them, could not be told apart and were dropped. After further analysis at a later stage, around 17,000 TCR beta sequences were associated with HLA alleles at 0.05 false discovery rate. Later analysis revealed greater clonal expansion in HLA-associated TCR beta chains than in equally common others.

As for this clone: Its antigen is unidentified.

From germline, CDR1 is KGHSH and CDR2 LQKENI. With 3 bases clipped from V and 2 bases from J, the junction kept 16 bases outside the gene matches. The CDR3 is made up of 18 amino acids. PCR was performed using 60 Vbeta and 13 Jbeta primers. Sequencing was performed with immunoSEQ multiplex PCR; in TCRdb, only in-frame clones are kept and a portion is missing. The sample holds some 120,000 clones, over 65% seen once. Sequences were obtained from PBMCs. This chain links TRBV18 with TRBJ2-7; 7 bases fit TRBD1. The sequence was obtained from a woman between 40 and 50 years old in good health and CMV-seronegative. DNA for the CDR3: TGTGCCAGCTCACCCTCTATCTTAGGACAGGCAGCCCCCTACGAGCAGTACTTC. Amino acid sequence: CASSPSILGQAAPYEQYF.